These 29 T cell receptor beta chains came from one sample sequenced in a study of monozygotic twins with inflammatory bowel disease. TCRdb reprocessed the 5' RACE reads and reports one entry per CDR3 protein, with no DNA. There are about 300,000 distinct CDR3 sequences in the sample, with 5.6% held by the top ten. Sequenced sample: blood. The source is a human donor with ulcerative colitis or Crohn's disease, or a healthy co-twin of an affected twin (not recorded which).

The rearrangement uses TRBV19 and TRBJ2-2; lacking DNA, the TRBD2 call made by TCRdb goes unchecked. CDR1 LNHDA and CDR2 SQIVND come from the germline V gene (reference sequence). CDR3 length equals 14 residues. CDR3 sequence reads: CAVASGVTGGELFF.

The chain has TRBV6-2 or TRBV6-3 and TRBJ2-7; TCRdb lists TRBD2, though no DNA is available to test this call. The CDR3 totals 15 residues. Germline V gene data show CDR1 as MNHEY and CDR2 as SVGEGT. CDR3 sequence reads: CASSTRTSDEDEQYF.

The chain recombines TRBV18 with TRBJ1-3; TCRdb gives TRBD1 as the D gene, but with no DNA this cannot be confirmed. CDR3 size: 16 residues. Germline values: CDR1 KGHSH, CDR2 LQKENI. The CDR3 is CASSPSKTGRGNTIYF.

The chain joins TRBV7-9 to TRBJ2-7; TCRdb indicates TRBD2, and absent DNA this call remains unverified. Germline V gene sequence: CDR1 SEHNR, CDR2 FQNEAQ (reference sequence). This CDR3 has 15 residues. The CDR3 protein is CASSLRGSGDYEQYF.

This chain uses TRBV3-1 with TRBJ2-7; TCRdb designates TRBD2, a call that cannot be tested without DNA. The CDR3 runs 19 residues. Germline CDR1 and CDR2: LGHDT and YNNKEL (reference sequence). The CDR3 protein is CASSQDSGRTSGSYFEQYF.

This chain links TRBV7-2 with TRBJ1-4; the D gene TCRdb calls, TRBD1, cannot be checked with no DNA. CDR3 size: 16 residues. Per germline, CDR1 SGHTA and CDR2 FQGNSA. CDR3 residues: CASSLGVGVGGEKLFF. Using reference TRBV7-2 and TRBJ1-4 for the parts outside the CDR3, the full variable domain is GAGVSQSPSNKVTEKGKDVELRCDPISGHTALYWYRQSLGQGLEFLIYFQGNSAPDKSGLPSDRFSAERTGGSVSTLTIQRTQQEDSAVYLCASSLGVGVGGEKLFFGSGTQLSVL.

V usage is TRBV6-2 or TRBV6-3 and J usage is TRBJ2-7. The CDR3 spans 14 residues. Germline V gene data show CDR1 as MNHEY and CDR2 as SVGEGT. The CDR3 sequence: CASIRQASSYEQYF.

This rearrangement joins TRBV5-1 to TRBJ2-2; TCRdb's D call, TRBD2, is unchecked because there is no DNA. The CDR3 runs to 15 residues. Germline V gene lookup returns CDR1 SGHRS and CDR2 YFSETQ. The CDR3 protein is CASSLTRASSGELFF.

The J gene is TRBJ2-5, the V gene TRBV12-2; the D call of TRBD2 rests on TCRdb alone, since no DNA is present to check it. TRBV12-2 is assigned pseudogene status. This CDR3 has 13 amino acids. CDR3: CASPLATAETQYF.

V gene TRBV7-3 combines with J gene TRBJ2-5; no DNA is available, so the TRBD1 call from TCRdb remains unchecked. The CDR3 length is 16 residues. Germline loops: CDR1 SGHTA, CDR2 FQGTGA. The CDR3 loop reads CASSKGPTGGGETQYF. The variable domain in full, with the rest retrieved from reference TRBV7-3 and TRBJ2-5, is GAGVSQTPSNKVTEKGKYVELRCDPISGHTALYWYRQSLGQGPEFLIYFQGTGAADDSGLPNDRFFAVRPEGSVSTLKIQRTERGDSAVYLCASSKGPTGGGETQYFGPGTRLLVL.

This sequence joins TRBV10-3 and TRBJ1-5; TCRdb's assignment of TRBD1 cannot be checked, as there is no DNA. This CDR3 spans 14 amino acids. Germline values: CDR1 ENHRY, CDR2 SYGVKD. CDR3: CAISHTGGSQPQHF.

The J gene is TRBJ2-3, the V gene TRBV20-1; TCRdb names TRBD2, which stays unverified in the absence of DNA. Germline values: CDR1 DFQATT, CDR2 SNEGSKA (reference sequence). The CDR3 loop spans 17 amino acids. This CDR3 is CSARDLLVSGSTDTQYF.

The genes are TRBV11-2 and TRBJ2-3; TCRdb's D gene call, TRBD1, goes unchecked for lack of DNA. CDR3 size: 18 residues. CDR1 SGHAT and CDR2 FQNNGV come from the germline V gene. CDR3: CASSRGGQLFLGKDTQYF.

This chain uses TRBV25-1 with TRBJ1-3; TCRdb indicates TRBD1, and absent DNA this call remains unverified. The CDR3 runs 17 residues. Germline values: CDR1 MGHDK, CDR2 SYGVNS. CDR3 residues: CASSARPGRNSGNTIYF.

The J gene is TRBJ2-7, the V gene TRBV5-1. The CDR3 extends over 13 amino acids. Looked up from germline, CDR1 is SGHRS and CDR2 is YFSETQ. The CDR3 sequence: CASSPDATYEQYF.

This chain joins TRBV29-1 and TRBJ2-1; there is no DNA to check the TCRdb D call of TRBD2. The CDR3 length is 13 residues. CDR1 is SQVTM and CDR2 is ANQGSEA in the germline V gene. CDR3 amino acids: CIGALRAYDEQFF.

The chain recombines TRBV7-8 with TRBJ2-1; TCRdb indicates TRBD2, and absent DNA this call remains unverified. Germline V gene data show CDR1 as SGHVS and CDR2 as FQNEAQ. The CDR3 covers 17 residues. The CDR3 is CASSLDPREKAYNEQFF.

The rearrangement joins TRBV20-1 to TRBJ2-7; TCRdb picks TRBD2, but there is no DNA to check that call. The germline V gene encodes CDR1 DFQATT and CDR2 SNEGSKA (reference sequence). CDR3 length: 14 amino acids. CDR3 sequence: CSARKAGFSYEQYF.

V gene TRBV9 combines with J gene TRBJ1-5. The CDR3 length is 14 residues. Germline V gene lookup returns CDR1 SGDLS and CDR2 YYNGEE. The CDR3 protein is CASSFDHRNQPQHF.

This chain uses TRBV5-1 with TRBJ2-7. This CDR3 has 13 residues. Germline assignment: CDR1 SGHRS and CDR2 YFSETQ. The CDR3: CASSLGHSYEQYF.

This rearrangement joins TRBV11-2 to TRBJ1-2. The CDR3 is 13 amino acids. Germline V gives CDR1 SGHAT, CDR2 FQNNGV. Here the CDR3 reads CASRATGPLSYTF.

The CDR3 loop reads CASSFSVAAGELFF. The chain carries TRBV27 and TRBJ2-2; TCRdb names TRBD2, which stays unverified in the absence of DNA. This CDR3 comprises 14 residues. CDR1 is MNHEY and CDR2 is SMNVEV in the germline V gene (reference sequence).

The chain carries TRBV7-2 and TRBJ1-4; TCRdb's D gene call, TRBD1, goes unchecked for lack of DNA. The CDR3 sequence is 15 residues long. Germline-derived CDR1 and CDR2 are SGHTA and FQGNSA. The CDR3 loop is CASSQQGSVRGKLFF.

The gene calls are TRBV12-3 or TRBV12-4 and TRBJ2-5; no DNA is available, so the TRBD2 call from TCRdb remains unchecked. The CDR3 spans 14 residues. CDR3 amino acids: CASSIGLAGETQYF.

The chain combines TRBV24-1 with TRBJ2-5; TCRdb returns TRBD2, unconfirmable since there is no DNA. Germline lookup yields CDR1 KGHDR and CDR2 SFDVKD. The CDR3 length is 15 residues. This chain's CDR3 is CATSDRTSGGETQYF.

The chain links TRBV6-2 or TRBV6-3 to TRBJ2-1; as DNA is missing, the TRBD1 call by TCRdb cannot be tested. The CDR3 runs to 14 residues. Germline V CDR1 and CDR2: MNHEY, SVGEGT. The CDR3 spells CASSYQGAYNEQFF.

The chain carries TRBV6-1 and TRBJ2-7; TCRdb's D call, TRBD1, is unchecked because there is no DNA. The CDR3 runs 17 residues. Germline CDR1 reads MNHNS; CDR2 reads SASEGT. The CDR3 reads CASTGLGRDRRTYEQYF.

This sequence joins TRBV7-2 and TRBJ2-2; as DNA is missing, the TRBD2 call by TCRdb cannot be tested. The CDR3 sequence is 16 residues long. CDR1 is SGHTA, CDR2 FQGNSA, per germline. The CDR3 reads CASSLDGTSGTGELFF.

This sequence joins TRBV5-1 and TRBJ2-2; no DNA is available, so the TRBD1 call from TCRdb remains unchecked. The CDR3 covers 15 residues. CDR1 and CDR2 (germline): SGHRS, YFSETQ. CDR3 loop: CASSPRQGPDGELFF.